This entry concerns a single T cell receptor (beta chain). What it recognizes is unknown. The data stem from a study of shared clonotypes between healthy human individuals. Findings of the study overall: In having few donors, the study represented limited genetic and exposure-history diversity. Relative to clonotypes present in all four donors, those not shared had lower generation probabilities. It was observed that 5% to 6% of naive CD4 clonotypes were shared across several donors.

The naive CD8 subset, CD45RO-negative cells positively selected for CCR7, excluded terminally differentiated effector memory CD45RA+ cells. Germline values: CDR1 MGHRA, CDR2 YSYEKL. The CDR3 is 14 amino acids. Trimming took 6 bases from V and 7 from J; bases not matched to a gene: 7. Execution of the assay was at deep level. TCRdb's copy holds only in-frame clones and misses some; the assay was immunoSEQ multiplex PCR. Altogether fewer than 700,000 clones are present, about 95% being singletons, with the ten largest covering over 0.095%. The clonotype comes from a woman between 25 and 40 years old in good health. Sequenced sample: naive CD8+ T cells sorted from blood. V usage is TRBV4-1 and J usage is TRBJ2-7; TRBD2 matches 12 bases. The CDR3 coding sequence is TGCGCCAGCAGTCCTAGCGGGAGGGCCCAGGAGCAGTACTTC. Its protein product is CASSPSGRAQEQYF.